What follows are 32 T cell receptor beta chains derived from one specimen sequenced in a study of vaccination effects on CD4 cells after COVID-19. With the ViraFEST assay, the study expanded antigen-specific CD4+ T cells using viral peptide pools, then sequenced them. CD4+ T cell isolation took place after approximately 11 days of culture. Nucleocapsid antibodies were negative in the vaccine recipients, who had never had SARS-CoV-2 infection. The method was immunoSEQ multiplex PCR; TCRdb's version includes in-frame clones alone and lacks a portion of them. Of roughly 75,000 clones detected, around 72% appear once; the ten largest clones hold less than 5%. Their antigen targets remain unknown. The sample was CD4+ T cells from PBMCs cultured with HCoV-OC43 spike peptides, taken before COVID-19 vaccination. Stated subset: HCoV-OC43 spike overlapping peptide pool stimulation. Receptors were obtained from a human donor who received a COVID-19 vaccine.

V gene TRBV7-3 combines with J gene TRBJ2-1; possible D gene TRBD2, 6 bases. V lost 2 bases and J lost 0, with 11 bases in between. The CDR3 loop spans 16 amino acids. CDR1 SGHTA and CDR2 FQGTGA come from the germline V gene. CDR3: CASSLAGISSYNEQFF. The CDR3 DNA sequence: TGTGCCAGCAGCTTAGCGGGAATAAGCTCCTACAATGAGCAGTTCTTC.

This chain joins TRBV30 and TRBJ1-2, with 7 bases that match TRBD1. Looked up from germline, CDR1 is GTSNPN and CDR2 is SVGIG (reference sequence). The CDR3 spans 14 residues. Unmatched junction bases numbered 8, after V lost 3 bases and J lost 4 bases. CDR3 DNA sequence: TGTGCCTGGAGGGCTAAGGGGGCCGGCTATGGCTACACCTTC. As protein: CAWRAKGAGYGYTF. Full variable domain (rest looked up from reference TRBV30 and TRBJ1-2): SQTIHQWPATLVQPVGSPLSLECTVEGTSNPNLYWYRQAAGRGLQLLFYSVGIGQISSEVPQNLSASRPQDRQFILSSKKLLLSDSGFYLCAWRAKGAGYGYTFGSGTRLTVV.

On this clone: At one end the junction does not follow the germline gene, possibly because of a read error. The rearrangement uses TRBV7-3 and TRBJ1-4; D ambiguous. Germline lookup yields CDR1 SGHTA and CDR2 FQGTGA. The CDR3 is 8 residues long. The CDR3 sequence: CASSLGLF. CDR3 sequence (DNA): TGTGCCAGCAGCTTAGGGCTTTTT.

The chain is built from TRBV12-3 or TRBV12-4 and TRBJ2-2, with no clear D. The CDR3 is 12 amino acids. Trimming removed 6 bases from V and 7 bases from J, with 9 bases in between. This chain's CDR3 is CASSPGIGELFF. In DNA, the CDR3 is TGTGCCAGCAGCCCCGGTATCGGGGAGCTGTTTTTT.

In its sample, this clone was seen a few times. The rearrangement uses TRBV5-1 and TRBJ2-2; D unclear. Germline values: CDR1 SGHRS, CDR2 YFSETQ. Trimming left V 4 bases short and J 0 bases short, with 10 bases between. This CDR3 has 15 amino acids. Written as DNA, the CDR3 is TGCGCCAGCAGCCCCACTACAACGAACACCGGGGAGCTGTTTTTT. Residues: CASSPTTTNTGELFF.

The chain carries TRBV4-2 and TRBJ2-5; TRBD1 matches 7 bases. J gave up 4 bases and V 4 bases, and 30 bases lay outside the gene matches. This CDR3 has 22 amino acids. Germline V gives CDR1 LGHNA, CDR2 YNFKEQ. Here the CDR3 reads CASSPLEAGEIVGTVLRETQYF. CDR3 nucleotides: TGTGCCAGCAGCCCCCTGGAGGCAGGGGAGATTGTGGGGACAGTCTTACGAGAGACCCAGTACTTC.

The CDR3 coding sequence is TGTGCCAGCAGTTACTCTCCAGAGACCCAGTACTTC. Residues: CASSYSPETQYF. The rearrangement uses TRBV6-2 or TRBV6-3 and TRBJ2-5, with D uncertain. CDR3 size: 12 residues. Germline CDR1 is MNHEY and CDR2 is SVGEGT. The V end was cut by 0 bases, the J end by 4 bases, with 3 bases between.

The chain uses TRBV2 and TRBJ2-5; D is tentatively TRBD1 or TRBD2 (5 bases each). Germline assignment: CDR1 SNHLY and CDR2 FYNNEI. The CDR3 is 13 amino acids. V was cut by 1 base and J by 6 bases, with 9 bases left in between. The CDR3 loop reads CASSEGREKTQYF. The CDR3 nucleotides read TGTGCCAGCAGTGAAGGCAGGGAGAAGACCCAGTACTTC.

This clone was found a few times. This chain's CDR3 is CATMAPGNYGYTF. Here the CDR3 DNA reads TGTGCCACCATGGCCCCAGGAAACTATGGCTACACCTTC. V gene TRBV24-1 combines with J gene TRBJ1-2; no reliable D call. Trimming left V 8 bases short and J 2 bases short, with 11 bases between. Germline V gene lookup returns CDR1 KGHDR and CDR2 SFDVKD. CDR3 size: 13 residues.

This sequence joins TRBV25-1 and TRBJ1-6; D ambiguous. Trimming stripped 5 bases from V and 9 bases from J, with 23 bases between. This CDR3 has 17 residues. Germline V gene data show CDR1 as MGHDK and CDR2 as SYGVNS. Written as DNA, the CDR3 is TGTGCCAGCAGTCCCTTGGGCCGGACGGGAATGGGTTCACCCCTCCACTTT. It encodes CASSPLGRTGMGSPLHF.

The chain employs TRBV4-1 and TRBJ1-2; TRBD1 matches 7 bases. There are 16 residues in the CDR3. J was trimmed by 8 bases and V by 4 bases; bases with no gene match: 16. Looked up from germline, CDR1 is MGHRA and CDR2 is YSYEKL. The CDR3: CASSRHPDRSSEGYTF. CDR3 DNA: TGCGCCAGCAGCCGGCATCCGGACAGGAGCTCCGAGGGCTACACCTTC.

The J gene is TRBJ1-4, the V gene TRBV10-3; 8 positions match TRBD1. V trimming: 4 bases; J trimming: 4 bases; junction bases outside the gene matches: 5. The CDR3 loop spans 15 amino acids. The germline gives CDR1 ENHRY, CDR2 SYGVKD. The CDR3 nucleotides are TGTGCCATCAGTGCAGGACAGGGCTTTAATGAAAAACTGTTTTTT. Translation gives CAISAGQGFNEKLFF.

This clone has a handful of counts. The chain is built from TRBV4-1 and TRBJ1-2; perhaps TRBD1 as D (6 bases). In germline, CDR1 is MGHRA, CDR2 YSYEKL. V shed 3 bases and J shed 4 bases, with 12 bases lying between them. CDR3 length: 14 residues. The CDR3 spells CASSHHRQVYGYTF. The CDR3 DNA sequence: TGCGCCAGCAGCCACCACCGACAGGTCTATGGCTACACCTTC.

J is TRBJ1-3 and V is TRBV5-1; 7 bases are shared with TRBD1. The CDR3 runs 15 residues. The germline V gene encodes CDR1 SGHRS and CDR2 YFSETQ. V was clipped by 0 bases and J by 4 bases; unmatched bases: 4. In nucleotides, the CDR3 is TGCGCCAGCAGCTTGGAGGGGGCGGGAGGAAACACCATATATTTT. This codes for CASSLEGAGGNTIYF.

The rearrangement uses TRBV6-5 and TRBJ1-4; D may be TRBD1 (5 bases). Germline CDR1 MNHEY, CDR2 SVGAGI. V shed 0 bases and J shed 0 bases, with 5 bases lying between them. This CDR3 has 15 residues. CDR3 sequence reads: CASSYSGATNEKLFF. The CDR3 nucleotides are TGTGCCAGCAGTTACTCAGGGGCAACTAATGAAAAACTGTTTTTT.

The chain joins TRBV7-3 to TRBJ2-3, with 7 nucleotides matching TRBD2. The CDR3 has 15 amino acids. Trimming at V came to 2 bases and at J to 7 bases, leaving 9 bases not matched to a gene. The germline V gene encodes CDR1 SGHTA and CDR2 FQGTGA. CDR3 in amino acids: CASSLWAGGGNTQYF. The CDR3 bases are TGTGCCAGCAGCTTATGGGCCGGGGGAGGGAATACGCAGTATTTT.

J is TRBJ1-1 and V is TRBV7-2, with 7 bases that match TRBD1. CDR1 is SGHTA and CDR2 is FQGNSA in the germline V gene. The trim removed 4 bases at V and 5 bases at J, leaving 7 bases unmatched. CDR3 length equals 14 residues. The CDR3 nucleotides read TGTGCCAGCAGCTCCAAGACAGGGATAACTGAAGCTTTCTTT. It codes for CASSSKTGITEAFF.

This sequence joins TRBV5-8 and TRBJ2-3; D gene uncertain. The V end lost 0 bases, the J end lost 3 bases, and 11 bases lay between the germline ends. The germline CDR1 and CDR2 sequences are SGHTS and YDEGEE. The CDR3 contains 15 residues. As DNA, the CDR3 is TGTGCCAGCAGCTTGGTGCGAGTAATTACAGATACGCAGTATTTT. It yields the protein CASSLVRVITDTQYF.

This clone is a singleton in its sample. This sequence joins TRBV2 and TRBJ2-1; D is possibly TRBD1 or TRBD2 (5 bases each). CDR3 size: 13 residues. Looked up from germline, CDR1 is SNHLY and CDR2 is FYNNEI. Trimming pared 2 bases from V and 6 bases from J, leaving 8 bases between. Here the CDR3 DNA reads TGTGCCAGCAGTGAATCCGGGGCCAATGAGCAGTTCTTC. Its protein product is CASSESGANEQFF.

In its sample, this clone was seen once. The chain combines TRBV10-3 with TRBJ1-1; 7 bases are shared with TRBD1. The CDR3 spans 15 residues. The J segment lost 0 bases and the V segment lost 6 bases, leaving 7 bases of the junction unmatched. Germline V gene sequence: CDR1 ENHRY, CDR2 SYGVKD. The CDR3 region has the DNA TGTGCCATCAGGGGGGACAGTGCTATGAACACTGAAGCTTTCTTT. Residues: CAIRGDSAMNTEAFF.

This clone appeared once. J is TRBJ2-6 and V is TRBV5-1; 7 bases align to TRBD1. This CDR3 contains 15 residues. Germline V gene lookup returns CDR1 SGHRS and CDR2 YFSETQ. The V segment lost 2 bases and the J segment 4 bases; nucleotides outside the gene matches: 3. CDR3 residues: CASSLTGVGANVLTF. The DNA of the CDR3 is TGCGCCAGCAGCTTAACAGGGGTCGGGGCCAACGTCCTGACTTTC. Filled out from reference TRBV5-1 and TRBJ2-6, the complete variable domain reads KAGVTQTPRYLIKTRGQQVTLSCSPISGHRSVSWYQQTPGQGLQFLFEYFSETQRNKGNFPGRFSGRQFSNSRSEMNVSTLELGDSALYLCASSLTGVGANVLTFGAGSRLTVL.

The chain links TRBV5-1 to TRBJ1-4, with TRBD1 matching over 10 bases. Losses at the gene ends were 4 bases for V and 8 bases for J; bases not matched to a gene: 5. This CDR3 contains 14 residues. CDR1 is SGHRS, CDR2 YFSETQ, per germline. This CDR3 is CASSPGTGAEKLFF. CDR3 DNA sequence: TGCGCCAGCAGCCCCGGGACAGGGGCCGAAAAACTGTTTTTT.

The gene calls are TRBV5-4 and TRBJ2-3, with unresolved D. Per germline, CDR1 SGHNT and CDR2 YYREEE (reference sequence). The ends were cut back, 1 base at V and 4 bases at J, with 10 bases in the middle. The CDR3 is 14 residues long. CDR3 residues: CASSLTIGSDTQYF. The CDR3 region has the DNA TGTGCCAGCAGCTTGACCATTGGGTCAGATACGCAGTATTTT.

As regards this clone: Different DNA sequences within this sample yield the same CDR3. The rearrangement joins TRBV5-1 to TRBJ2-2; tentatively, D is TRBD1 or TRBD2 (5 bases each). Trimming took off 2 bases at V and 0 bases at J, with 8 bases between the two ends. CDR3 size: 15 residues. CDR1 is SGHRS, CDR2 YFSETQ, per germline. In DNA, the CDR3 is TGCGCCAGCAGCTTAGGGACGGCGAACACCGGGGAGCTGTTTTTT. The encoded protein is CASSLGTANTGELFF.

The chain carries TRBV9 and TRBJ1-4, with 7 bases that match TRBD1. The CDR3 loop spans 14 amino acids. Per the germline V gene, CDR1 is SGDLS and CDR2 is YYNGEE. The ends lost 3 bases at V and 3 bases at J; junction bases unmatched: 2. As DNA, the CDR3 is TGTGCCAGCAGCGCCGGGACAGCTAATGAAAAACTGTTTTTT. Its protein is CASSAGTANEKLFF.

The chain uses TRBV5-1 and TRBJ2-3, with a weak D call TRBD2 (5 bases). CDR3 size: 16 residues. Per the germline V gene, CDR1 is SGHRS and CDR2 is YFSETQ. The V end was cut by 0 bases, the J end by 0 bases, with 11 bases between. The CDR3 DNA reads TGCGCCAGCAGCTTGGGGCTAGCTTCTAGCACAGATACGCAGTATTTT. This encodes CASSLGLASSTDTQYF.

V gene TRBV12-5 combines with J gene TRBJ1-1; D is possibly TRBD1 (5 bases). The CDR3 length is 18 residues. Looked up from germline, CDR1 is LGHNT and CDR2 is FRNRAP. V gave up 1 base and J gave up 3 bases, with 21 bases separating them. CDR3 sequence reads: CASGLASPRAGGDTEAFF. The CDR3 nucleotides are TGTGCTAGTGGTTTGGCTAGTCCTCGGGCAGGAGGGGACACTGAAGCTTTCTTT.

The chain couples TRBV6-5 to TRBJ2-1; TRBD1 is a possible D gene (6 bases). The CDR3 loop spans 15 amino acids. CDR1 and CDR2 (germline): MNHEY, SVGAGI. V dropped 2 bases and J dropped 0 bases, with 8 bases sitting between them. CDR3 in DNA: TGTGCCAGCAGTTACGGGGGACACTCCTACAATGAGCAGTTCTTC. It is translated as CASSYGGHSYNEQFF.

This clone has just a few counts. The chain is built from TRBV5-1 and TRBJ2-1; D is tentatively TRBD1 or TRBD2 (6 bases each). Looked up from germline, CDR1 is SGHRS and CDR2 is YFSETQ. Deletions cut 2 bases from V and 8 bases from J, with 14 bases between. This CDR3 has 14 residues. CDR3 bases: TGCGCCAGCAGCTTCATTCTCGGGGGCGATGAGCAGTTCTTC. This translates into CASSFILGGDEQFF.

The V call is TRBV18, the J call TRBJ2-3, with D tentatively TRBD2 (5 bases). V shed 6 bases and J shed 5 bases, with 18 bases lying between them. The CDR3 covers 15 residues. In germline, CDR1 is KGHSH, CDR2 LQKENI. The CDR3, as DNA: TGTGCCAGCTCTCCCTTCGTCGGGGATCTAGATACGCAGTATTTT. Translation: CASSPFVGDLDTQYF.

The rearrangement uses TRBV11-2 and TRBJ2-7; D not resolved. Germline CDR1 is SGHAT and CDR2 is FQNNGV. V was cut by 4 bases and J by 11 bases, with 12 bases left in between. The CDR3 is 11 amino acids. The CDR3: CASSSGRSKYV. In DNA, the CDR3 is TGTGCCAGCAGCTCCGGACGGAGCAAGTACGTC.

This clone was observed a few times. V gene TRBV24-1 combines with J gene TRBJ2-2; 9 bases agree with TRBD2. The CDR3 extends over 17 amino acids. The V gene's germline CDR1 is KGHDR and CDR2 SFDVKD. With V trimmed by 0 bases and J by 7 bases, 8 bases remained unmatched. CDR3 residues: CATSDLVPSGDFGELFF. The CDR3 DNA follows: TGTGCCACCAGTGATTTGGTGCCTAGCGGGGATTTCGGGGAGCTGTTTTTT.